This entry concerns a single TCR beta chain. No antigen is known for it. The data were obtained in a study of T cell responses to AZD1222 COVID-19 vaccine. Method: immunoSEQ multiplex PCR; TCRdb's copy keeps in-frame clones and lacks some. This table has about 200,000 clones, roughly 94% appearing once. There are 15 residues in the CDR3. V lost 4 bases and J 3 bases, leaving 15 bases between the germline ends. Per the germline V gene, CDR1 is MNHEY and CDR2 is SVGAGI. Whole-study findings and limits: Reportedly, close to half of spike-specific TCRs are directed against unmutated variant regions.

The clonotype was recovered from an adult who received the MenACWY meningococcal vaccine as a control. The sequencing used peripheral blood, collected 28 days after the second dose of the MenACWY control vaccine. The rearrangement joins TRBV6-5 to TRBJ1-1; D not certain. The CDR3: CASSSRAVPYTEAFF. The CDR3 DNA sequence: TGTGCCAGCAGTTCTAGGGCCGTGCCATACACTGAAGCTTTCTTT.